This T cell receptor beta chain appears in the sequencing data of a study of T cell repertoires in cytomegalovirus infection. The overall study: In public TCR beta signatures, there were indications of both CMV infection and matching HLA type.

This clonotype came up many times. Its antigen is not known. In TCRdb, the reads were re-called with MiXCR into one record per CDR3 protein. In the table there are about 830,000 distinct CDR3 sequences, approximately 32% of which are singletons. Germline loops: CDR1 SGHAT, CDR2 FQNNGV. This CDR3 comprises 18 residues. The germline V and J ends were trimmed by 1 base and 3 bases, with 21 bases remaining between them. Study-level results: Identification of carriers of CMV plus the relevant HLA was achieved through cumulative public TCR beta family frequency.

The TCR was taken from a human donor in good health (CMV status not recorded). Some clones in this sample may be carry-over from other donors' samples. This sample comprised cultured CD8+ T cells from PBMCs, obtained from culture after CMV antigen stimulation. This chain connects TRBV11-2 to TRBJ2-5; perhaps TRBD2 as D (6 bases). The CDR3 protein is CASSLGAAGLLAEETQYF. In DNA form, the CDR3 reads TGTGCCAGCAGCTTAGGGGCTGCAGGTTTACTAGCAGAAGAGACCCAGTACTTC.